The rows below give T cell receptor beta chains drawn from one sample of a study of neurological immune-mediated disorders. TCRdb re-called the 5' RACE reads with MiXCR, one entry per CDR3 protein. This table holds more than 95,000 distinct CDR3 sequences, more than 10% found once. The sample taken for sequencing was PBMCs. The receptors were sampled from a female donor with HTLV-1-associated myelopathy (HAM/TSP). The CDR3 runs from the conserved cysteine through the conserved F or W. The order of the fields is J gene, clone size, V gene, D gene, CDR3 DNA, CDR3 protein. The D gene is left open where the match is weak. Rows give clone size only sometimes, using once, few, many, or a class for an expanded clone.

TRBJ2-3 many TRBV4-2 NA TGTGCCAGCAGCCAAGAAGTATTAGCGACAGCAGATACGCAGTATTTT CASSQEVLATADTQYF
TRBJ2-3 many TRBV7-9 NA TGTGCCAGCAGCTTCCCTAGCGCAGATACGCAGTATTTT CASSFPSADTQYF
TRBJ2-3 many TRBV5-6 NA TGTGCCGCCGCATGGGGGGGCCTCGATACGCAGTATTTT CAAAWGGLDTQYF
TRBJ2-7 many TRBV20-1 TRBD1 TGCAGTGCTAGAAAGACAGGGGCGAGGGACGAGCAGTACTTC CSARKTGARDEQYF
TRBJ1-1 many TRBV7-2 NA TGTGCCAGCAGCTTACTCGGGCGGACTGAAGCTTTCTTT CASSLLGRTEAFF
TRBJ1-3 few TRBV12-3/TRBV12-4 NA TGTGCCAGCAGTTTAAGACAGTTCTCTGGAAACACCATATATTTT CASSLRQFSGNTIYF
TRBJ2-7 many TRBV6-5 TRBD2 TGTGCCAGCACCGGGACTAGCGGGGAGACCGAGCAGTACTTC CASTGTSGETEQYF
TRBJ1-2 NA TRBV6-5 NA TGTGCCAGTCGAGTGGCAGGAAGCTATGGCTACACCTTC CASRVAGSYGYTF
TRBJ1-6 NA TRBV7-2 NA TGTGCCAGCAGCGCCCTGTGGGATAATTCACCCCTCCACTTT CASSALWDNSPLHF
TRBJ2-1 NA TRBV11-2 NA TGTGCCAGCAGCTTAGATCCAAGGGACGGGCAGTTCTTC CASSLDPRDGQFF
TRBJ2-3 many TRBV5-1 TRBD2 TGCGCCAGCAGACACGGACTAGCGGGGGGCACAGATACGCAGTATTTT CASRHGLAGGTDTQYF
TRBJ1-5 many TRBV20-1 NA TGCAGTGCTAGCGGTTTGAGGAGTGGACAGCCCCAGCATTTT CSASGLRSGQPQHF
TRBJ1-2 many TRBV14 NA TGTGCCAGCAGCCAGGCAGACTATGGCTACACCTTC CASSQADYGYTF
TRBJ2-3 many TRBV7-2 NA TGTGCCAGCAGCTTAAGCCAGATAACGCAGTATTTT CASSLSQITQYF
TRBJ2-4 few TRBV7-2 NA TGTGCCAGCAGCTTATCGGGTATTGGGTATGACATTCAGTACTTC CASSLSGIGYDIQYF
TRBJ1-5 many TRBV28 NA TGTGCCAGCAGTTTCCCTACCCAGGGTTTTAGCAATCAGCCCCAGCATTTT CASSFPTQGFSNQPQHF
TRBJ2-7 many TRBV15 NA TGTGCCACCAGCAGAGAAGGGGTAGGATACGAGCAGTACTTC CATSREGVGYEQYF
TRBJ1-5 NA TRBV4-1 NA TGCGCCAGCAGCTTTGTGAGGGGGTATCAGCCCCAGCATTTT CASSFVRGYQPQHF
TRBJ2-3 many TRBV7-2 NA TGTGCCAGCGGGCTTTTTTACACAGATACGCAGTATTTT CASGLFYTDTQYF
TRBJ2-3 many TRBV6-5 TRBD1 TGTGCCAGCAGTCGGGACAGGGGTGCAGATACGCAGTATTTT CASSRDRGADTQYF
TRBJ1-2 many TRBV5-1 TRBD1 TGCGCCAGCAGCTTGGGAAGACAGGGAAACTACACCTTC CASSLGRQGNYTF
TRBJ2-7 many TRBV12-3/TRBV12-4 NA TGTGCCAGCAGTGTGGACAGTCGCCCTCCCGAGCAGTACTTC CASSVDSRPPEQYF
TRBJ2-3 few TRBV2 NA TGTGCCAGCAGTGCTGATTTACAGGTCACAGATACGCAGTATTTT CASSADLQVTDTQYF
TRBJ2-7 many TRBV20-1 NA TGCAGTGCTAGAGACCCGCCCGAGCAGTACTTC CSARDPPEQYF
TRBJ2-4 many TRBV29-1 TRBD2 TGCAGCGCCGAATCTAGCGGGGGGCGGAACATTCAGTACTTC CSAESSGGRNIQYF
TRBJ2-1 few TRBV5-1 TRBD2 TGCGCCAGCAGCTTAGGGACTAGCGGAAACAATGAGCAGTTCTTC CASSLGTSGNNEQFF
TRBJ2-5 many TRBV3-1 TRBD1 TGTGCCAGCAGCAGACAGGGTGAAGAGACCCAGTACTTC CASSRQGEETQYF
TRBJ1-1 many TRBV5-1 NA TGCGCCAGCAGCTTGGGGCTCCCAAGGACGAACACTGAAGCTTTCTTT CASSLGLPRTNTEAFF
TRBJ1-5 many TRBV5-1 NA TGCGCCAGCAGCTTGGATTATAGGGGCTCCAATCAGCCCCAGCATTTT CASSLDYRGSNQPQHF
TRBJ1-1 many TRBV7-8 NA TGTGCCAGCAGCTTATTGGGACCCGGTGAAGCTTTCTTT CASSLLGPGEAFF
TRBJ2-5 NA TRBV20-1 TRBD2 TGCAGTGCTAGTAGCGGGGGACCTAAAGAGACCCAGTACTTC CSASSGGPKETQYF
TRBJ2-2 many TRBV29-1 NA TGCAGCGGGGGACAGAACACCGGGGAGCTGTTTTTT CSGGQNTGELFF
TRBJ2-7 many TRBV12-3/TRBV12-4 NA TGTGCCAGCAGGGCTTACGGGTATCAGTACTTC CASRAYGYQYF
TRBJ2-4 many TRBV5-1 TRBD1 TGCGCCAGCAGCGAAGGACAGGGTTTTACGAACATTCAGTACTTC CASSEGQGFTNIQYF
TRBJ2-3 many TRBV6-1 TRBD2 TGTGCCAGCAGTCTAGCGGGGGGCAACACAGATACGCAGTATTTT CASSLAGGNTDTQYF
TRBJ1-1 many TRBV5-1 NA TGCGCCAGCAGCTTGAGTGGCGGGAACACTGAAGCTTTCTTT CASSLSGGNTEAFF
TRBJ1-2 many TRBV6-5 TRBD1 TGTGCCAGCAGTTACAGGGACAGAAGCGGCTACACCTTC CASSYRDRSGYTF
TRBJ2-4 many TRBV20-1 NA TGCAGTGCTAGGGTCTCAGACTTGAGAAACATTCAGTACTTC CSARVSDLRNIQYF
TRBJ2-3 many TRBV5-1 NA TGCGCCAGCAGCTCGGGGTTCGGCTTTACAGATACGCAGTATTTT CASSSGFGFTDTQYF
TRBJ2-7 many TRBV5-1 NA TGCGCCAGCAGCGCTCCAGAGGGCCCTGGTGACCAGCAGTACTTC CASSAPEGPGDQQYF